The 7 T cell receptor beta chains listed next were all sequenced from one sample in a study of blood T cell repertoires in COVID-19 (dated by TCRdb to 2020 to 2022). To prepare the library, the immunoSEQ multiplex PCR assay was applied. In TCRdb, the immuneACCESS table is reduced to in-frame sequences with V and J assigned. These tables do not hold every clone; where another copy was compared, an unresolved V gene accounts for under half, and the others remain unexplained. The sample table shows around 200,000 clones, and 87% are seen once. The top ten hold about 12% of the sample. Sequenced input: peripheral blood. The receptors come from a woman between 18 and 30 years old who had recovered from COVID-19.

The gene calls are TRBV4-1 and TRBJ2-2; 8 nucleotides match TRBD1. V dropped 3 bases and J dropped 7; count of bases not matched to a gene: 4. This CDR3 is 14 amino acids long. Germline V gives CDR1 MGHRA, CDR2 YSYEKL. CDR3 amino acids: CASSHRGLGGELFF. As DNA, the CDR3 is TGCGCCAGCAGCCACAGGGGGCTCGGCGGGGAGCTGTTTTTT.

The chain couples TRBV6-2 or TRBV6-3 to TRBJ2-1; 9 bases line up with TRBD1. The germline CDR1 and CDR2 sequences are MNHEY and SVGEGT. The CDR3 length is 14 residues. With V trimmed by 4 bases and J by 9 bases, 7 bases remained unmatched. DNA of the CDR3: TGTGCCAGCAGTTTGCGACAGGGGGTTGTTGAGCAGTTCTTC. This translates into CASSLRQGVVEQFF.

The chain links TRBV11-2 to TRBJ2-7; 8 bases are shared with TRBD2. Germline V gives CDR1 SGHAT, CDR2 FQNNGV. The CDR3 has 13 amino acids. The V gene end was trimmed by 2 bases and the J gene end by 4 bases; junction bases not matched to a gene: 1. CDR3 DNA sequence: TGTGCCAGCAGCTTACGACTAGCGTACGAGCAGTACTTC. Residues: CASSLRLAYEQYF. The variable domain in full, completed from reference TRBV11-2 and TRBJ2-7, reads EAGVAQSPRYKIIEKRQSVAFWCNPISGHATLYWYQQILGQGPKLLIQFQNNGVVDDSQLPKDRFSAERLKGVDSTLKIQPAKLEDSAVYLCASSLRLAYEQYFGPGTRLTVT.

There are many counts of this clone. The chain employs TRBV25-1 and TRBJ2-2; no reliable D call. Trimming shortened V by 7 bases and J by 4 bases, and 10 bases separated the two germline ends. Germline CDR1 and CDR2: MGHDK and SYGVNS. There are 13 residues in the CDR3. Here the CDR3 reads CASTSEPTGELFF. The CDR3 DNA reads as TGTGCCAGCACCAGCGAACCCACCGGGGAGCTGTTTTTT.

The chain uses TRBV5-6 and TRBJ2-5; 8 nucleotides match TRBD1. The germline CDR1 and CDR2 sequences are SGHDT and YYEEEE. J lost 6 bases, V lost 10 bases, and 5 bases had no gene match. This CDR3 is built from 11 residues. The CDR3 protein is CALRGRKTQYF. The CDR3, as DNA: TGTGCCCTCAGGGGGCGAAAGACCCAGTACTTC.

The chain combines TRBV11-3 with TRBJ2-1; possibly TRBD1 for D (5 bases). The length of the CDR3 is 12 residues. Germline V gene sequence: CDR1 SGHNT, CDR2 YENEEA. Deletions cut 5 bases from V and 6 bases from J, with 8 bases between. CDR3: CASSLQANEQFF. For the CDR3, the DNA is TGTGCCAGCAGCCTACAGGCCAATGAGCAGTTCTTC.

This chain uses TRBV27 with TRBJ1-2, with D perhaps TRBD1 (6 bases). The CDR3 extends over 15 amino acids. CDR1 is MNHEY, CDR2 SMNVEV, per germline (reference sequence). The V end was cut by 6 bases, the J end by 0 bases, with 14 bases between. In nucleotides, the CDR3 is TGTGCCAGCAGACCCCAGGGGAACTCTAACTATGGCTACACCTTC. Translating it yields CASRPQGNSNYGYTF.